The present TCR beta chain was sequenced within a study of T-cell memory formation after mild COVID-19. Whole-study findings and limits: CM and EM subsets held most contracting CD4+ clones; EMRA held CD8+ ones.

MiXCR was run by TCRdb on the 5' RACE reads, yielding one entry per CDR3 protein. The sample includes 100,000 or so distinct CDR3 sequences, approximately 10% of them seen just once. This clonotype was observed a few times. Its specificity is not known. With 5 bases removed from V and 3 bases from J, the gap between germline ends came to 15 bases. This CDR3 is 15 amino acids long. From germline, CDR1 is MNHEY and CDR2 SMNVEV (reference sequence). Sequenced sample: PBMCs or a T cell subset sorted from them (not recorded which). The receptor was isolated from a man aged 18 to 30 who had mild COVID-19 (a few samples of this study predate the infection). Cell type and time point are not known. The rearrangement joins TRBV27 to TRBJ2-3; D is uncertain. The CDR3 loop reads CASSPLGGLTDTQYF. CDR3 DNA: TGTGCCAGCAGTCCCCTCGGTGGGCTAACAGATACGCAGTATTTT.